The entry below describes one TCR beta chain. Its antigen remains unknown. The sample belongs to a study of cytomegalovirus exposure and HLA in healthy donors. About the study: Most genotyped donors, around 78% of more than 300, had Caucasian-associated genetic ancestry.

The PCR had 60 Vbeta and 13 Jbeta primers. This table comes from immunoSEQ multiplex PCR, and its TCRdb copy is limited to in-frame clones, with some not included. The sample lists around 91,000 clones; 78% were seen once. Study-wide points: Further analysis was carried out later, and it showed several of the most significant clusters appearing linked to common viral pathogens. TCR beta sequences reportedly predicted most subjects' HLA-A and HLA-B alleles accurately.

The ends were cut back, 2 bases at V and 9 bases at J, with 22 bases in the middle. Germline V gives CDR1 SGDLS, CDR2 YYNGEE. CDR3 size: 16 residues. The specimen was PBMCs. This clonotype originated in a male donor in good health and CMV-seropositive. The chain recombines TRBV9 with TRBJ2-3; TRBD2 is a possible D gene (7 bases). This CDR3 is CASSVWGRAKQGTQYF. The CDR3 DNA is TGTGCCAGCAGCGTGTGGGGGAGGGCGAAACAGGGAACGCAGTATTTT.